The 27 T cell receptor beta chains given below trace back to one sample, sequenced in a study of cytomegalovirus exposure and HLA in healthy donors. The PCR ran on 60 Vbeta and 13 Jbeta primers. Sequenced by immunoSEQ multiplex PCR; TCRdb stores in-frame clones only, minus some. The profile shows about 150,000 clones, roughly 71% of them singletons. The sequenced sample consisted of PBMCs. The receptors here all came from a man aged 30 to 45 in good health and CMV-seronegative.

This rearrangement joins TRBV6-6 to TRBJ1-2; D unresolved. The germline V gene encodes CDR1 MNHNY and CDR2 SVGAGI (reference sequence). The length of the CDR3 is 12 residues. V was trimmed by 1 base and J by 5 bases, leaving 5 bases between them. CDR3 sequence reads: CASSYLEYGYTF. CDR3 in DNA: TGTGCCAGCAGTTACTTGGAGTATGGCTACACCTTC.

CDR3 DNA sequence: TGTGCCAGCAGCAACCCTCCCACAGGGGGACAAGAGACCCAGTACTTC. It yields the protein CASSNPPTGGQETQYF. V is TRBV27 and J is TRBJ2-5, with 8 bases fitting TRBD1. Germline CDR1 reads MNHEY; CDR2 reads SMNVEV (reference sequence). The CDR3 extends over 16 amino acids. The junction had 11 bases not matched to a gene; V was cut back by 6 bases and J by 2 bases.

This clone was seen a handful of times. The chain has TRBV30 and TRBJ1-1; D gene uncertain. The ends were cut back, 5 bases at V and 1 base at J, with 11 bases in the middle. From germline, CDR1 is GTSNPN and CDR2 SVGIG (reference sequence). The CDR3 is 13 amino acids. CDR3: CAWSPTPNTEAFF. The CDR3 nucleotides are TGTGCCTGGTCGCCGACACCGAACACTGAAGCTTTCTTT.

This clone was seen just once. This chain joins TRBV5-1 and TRBJ2-5; D is possibly TRBD2 (5 bases). Germline values: CDR1 SGHRS, CDR2 YFSETQ. Between the trimmed V and J ends, which lost 7 bases and 4 bases, there was a span of 11 bases. This CDR3 is 12 amino acids long. The CDR3 loop is CASAAEVETQYF. In DNA, the CDR3 is TGCGCCAGCGCTGCGGAGGTAGAGACCCAGTACTTC.

This clone was counted only a few times. The V call is TRBV28, the J call TRBJ2-7; D remains unclear. The CDR3 has 13 residues. Germline V CDR1 and CDR2: MDHEN, SYDVKM. V lost 7 bases to trimming and J lost 2 bases, with 12 bases between them. The CDR3 DNA is TGTGCCAGCAACCCAGGTCCTACCTACGAGCAGTACTTC. It codes for CASNPGPTYEQYF.

The CDR3 DNA reads TGTGCCATCAGTGATCGTGGCGGCAGGGGCACAGATACGCAGTATTTT. Residues: CAISDRGGRGTDTQYF. V is TRBV10-3 and J is TRBJ2-3; D perhaps matches TRBD1 (5 bases). Per germline, CDR1 ENHRY and CDR2 SYGVKD. The CDR3 extends over 16 amino acids. V lost 3 bases to trimming and J lost 1 base, with 14 bases between them.

This sequence joins TRBV9 and TRBJ2-3; D possibly corresponds to TRBD2 (6 bases). The CDR3 is 13 residues long. Trimming stripped 7 bases from V and 3 bases from J, with 12 bases between. Germline V gene lookup returns CDR1 SGDLS and CDR2 YYNGEE. The CDR3 reads CASRETGTDTQYF. CDR3 in DNA: TGTGCCAGCCGGGAGACCGGGACAGATACGCAGTATTTT.

In DNA form, the CDR3 reads TGTGCCAGCAGTGGTACAGGGAGGGACGAGCAGTACTTC. Translating gives CASSGTGRDEQYF. The J gene is TRBJ2-5, the V gene TRBV6-1; TRBD2 is a possible D gene (7 bases). Near its end, the DNA agrees better with TRBJ2-7, so the J call may be wrong. This CDR3 spans 13 amino acids. Germline V gene data show CDR1 as MNHNS and CDR2 as SASEGT.

The V call is TRBV20-1, the J call TRBJ2-7; the D gene is possibly TRBD2 (5 bases). Per germline, CDR1 DFQATT and CDR2 SNEGSKA (reference sequence). Trimming took off 6 bases at V and 3 bases at J, with 9 bases between the two ends. There are 11 residues in the CDR3. The CDR3 loop reads CSADEGYEQYF. In nucleotides, the CDR3 is TGCAGTGCCGACGAGGGCTACGAGCAGTACTTC.

The genes are TRBV9 and TRBJ2-1; D gene uncertain. V was pared by 0 bases and J by 0 bases, with 7 bases between. The germline V gene has CDR1 SGDLS and CDR2 YYNGEE. This CDR3 region has 15 residues. The CDR3, as DNA: TGTGCCAGCAGCGTAGCCCCCAGCTCCTACAATGAGCAGTTCTTC. This sequence encodes CASSVAPSSYNEQFF. Variable domain in full (rest from reference TRBV9 and TRBJ2-1): DSGVTQTPKHLITATGQRVTLRCSPRSGDLSVYWYQQSLDQGLQFLIQYYNGEERAKGNILERFSAQQFPDLHSELNLSSLELGDSALYFCASSVAPSSYNEQFFGPGTRLTVL.

V usage is TRBV27 and J usage is TRBJ2-5; TRBD2 agrees at 10 bases. Per germline, CDR1 MNHEY and CDR2 SMNVEV (reference sequence). With V trimmed by 0 bases and J by 0 bases, 7 bases remained unmatched. This CDR3 is built from 18 residues. The chain's CDR3 is CASSLSGLAGAYQETQYF. Written as DNA, the CDR3 is TGTGCCAGCAGTTTATCGGGGCTAGCGGGGGCTTACCAAGAGACCCAGTACTTC.

The chain recombines TRBV5-1 with TRBJ2-7; 9 nucleotides agree with TRBD2. This CDR3 is 14 amino acids long. Germline CDR1 reads SGHRS; CDR2 reads YFSETQ. J gave up 3 bases and V 4 bases, and 5 bases lay outside the gene matches. CDR3 in amino acids: CASSPLTSGYEQYF. As DNA, the CDR3 is TGCGCCAGCAGCCCTCTGACTAGCGGCTACGAGCAGTACTTC.

The chain recombines TRBV9 with TRBJ1-5; 7 bases fit TRBD1. V shed 4 bases, J shed 6 bases, and the junction held 10 bases outside the gene matches. This CDR3 region has 15 residues. Germline CDR1 reads SGDLS; CDR2 reads YYNGEE. CDR3 nucleotides: TGTGCCAGCAGCTCAGACTACAGGGGTGTTCAGCCCCAGCATTTT. Translating gives CASSSDYRGVQPQHF.

The chain combines TRBV30 with TRBJ1-3, with unresolved D. The V gene lost 0 bases and the J gene lost 5 bases, with 8 bases spanning the gap. CDR1 and CDR2 from the germline V gene are GTSNPN and SVGIG (reference sequence). The CDR3 loop spans 13 amino acids. In DNA, the CDR3 is TGTGCCTGGAGTGTGGGCGCACGAAACACCATATATTTT. Translated, it gives CAWSVGARNTIYF. The full variable domain, its missing parts supplied by reference TRBV30 and TRBJ1-3, is SQTIHQWPATLVQPVGSPLSLECTVEGTSNPNLYWYRQAAGRGLQLLFYSVGIGQISSEVPQNLSASRPQDRQFILSSKKLLLSDSGFYLCAWSVGARNTIYFGEGSWLTVV.

V usage is TRBV28 and J usage is TRBJ1-1; 9 bases map to TRBD1. Germline assignment: CDR1 MDHEN and CDR2 SYDVKM. This CDR3 is built from 16 residues. V dropped 3 bases and J dropped 0; count of bases not matched to a gene: 5. CDR3 nucleotides: TGTGCCAGCAGTTTGATGGGGACAGGGATGAACACTGAAGCTTTCTTT. Its protein is CASSLMGTGMNTEAFF.

V gene TRBV9 combines with J gene TRBJ2-5, with D possibly TRBD1 on 5 matching bases. The CDR3 loop spans 14 amino acids. The V and J ends lost 2 bases and 2 bases respectively, with 10 bases between them. Germline values: CDR1 SGDLS, CDR2 YYNGEE. For the CDR3, the DNA is TGTGCCAGCAGCGTCGGACAAGGTCAAGAGACCCAGTACTTC. It codes for CASSVGQGQETQYF. Combining the CDR3 with reference TRBV9 and TRBJ2-5 gives the whole variable domain DSGVTQTPKHLITATGQRVTLRCSPRSGDLSVYWYQQSLDQGLQFLIQYYNGEERAKGNILERFSAQQFPDLHSELNLSSLELGDSALYFCASSVGQGQETQYFGPGTRLLVL.

V usage is TRBV25-1 and J usage is TRBJ2-1, with 8 bases that match TRBD1. The CDR3 contains 15 residues. Losses at the gene ends were 7 bases for V and 9 bases for J; bases not matched to a gene: 14. CDR1 is MGHDK, CDR2 SYGVNS, per germline. CDR3 in amino acids: CASTPGGAGGVEQFF. CDR3 nucleotide sequence: TGTGCCAGCACGCCGGGTGGGGCAGGGGGCGTTGAGCAGTTCTTC.

Written as DNA, the CDR3 is TGTGCCAGTAGTATTCAGGACAGGTCAAATCAGCCCCAGCATTTT. Its protein product is CASSIQDRSNQPQHF. V gene TRBV19 combines with J gene TRBJ1-5; 7 bases fit TRBD1. This CDR3 has 15 residues. Looked up from germline, CDR1 is LNHDA and CDR2 is SQIVND (reference sequence). Germline trimming cut 3 bases from V and 4 bases from J; bases unmatched to any gene: 6.

In its sample, this clone was seen a few times. The chain links TRBV14 to TRBJ2-1, with no clear D. Germline CDR1 reads SGHDN; CDR2 reads FVKESK. The CDR3 runs to 13 residues. The germline V and J ends were trimmed by 8 bases and 3 bases, with 11 bases remaining between them. CDR3 DNA sequence: TGTGCCAGCTCTCTTCTAATCTACAATGAGCAGTTCTTC. As protein: CASSLLIYNEQFF.

The chain is built from TRBV18 and TRBJ2-1; 13 positions agree with TRBD2. Germline V CDR1 and CDR2: KGHSH, LQKENI. This CDR3 comprises 17 residues. The junction had 6 bases not matched to a gene; V was cut back by 3 bases and J by 4 bases. The CDR3 DNA is TGTGCCAGCTCACCCACTAGCGGGGGGGCCAGGTACAATGAGCAGTTCTTC. This sequence encodes CASSPTSGGARYNEQFF.

This CDR3 reads CASSPATGGYEQYF. The CDR3 region has the DNA TGTGCCAGCAGCCCCGCAACAGGTGGCTACGAGCAGTACTTC. The V and J genes are TRBV11-2 and TRBJ2-7; TRBD1 is a possible D gene (5 bases). The CDR3 covers 14 residues. The ends were cut back, 5 bases at V and 3 bases at J, with 14 bases in the middle. Per germline, CDR1 SGHAT and CDR2 FQNNGV.

V is TRBV30 and J is TRBJ2-3; 9 positions agree with TRBD2. There are 14 residues in the CDR3. Trimming at V came to 1 base and at J to 6 bases, leaving 5 bases not matched to a gene. The germline CDR1 and CDR2 sequences are GTSNPN and SVGIG (reference sequence). CDR3 nucleotides: TGTGCCTGGAGTGCGGGACTAGCCTCGGATACGCAGTATTTT. Its translation is CAWSAGLASDTQYF.

The chain uses TRBV15 and TRBJ2-1, with D possibly matching TRBD1 (6 bases). Trimming shortened V by 5 bases and J by 3 bases, and 17 bases separated the two germline ends. Germline V gene lookup returns CDR1 LNHNV and CDR2 YYDKDF (reference sequence). The CDR3 consists of 16 residues. For the CDR3, the DNA is TGTGCCACCAGCGCCCAGGGGCTACCTAACTACAATGAGCAGTTCTTC. Translating gives CATSAQGLPNYNEQFF.

The chain uses TRBV6-5 and TRBJ1-2, with a tentative D call TRBD1 (5 bases). CDR3 size: 12 residues. Deletions cut 6 bases from V and 6 bases from J, with 11 bases between. CDR1 and CDR2 (germline): MNHEY, SVGAGI. The CDR3 nucleotides read TGTGCCAGCAGACTGGGGGGTAATGGCTACACCTTC. It encodes CASRLGGNGYTF.

The chain couples TRBV4-1 to TRBJ1-2; the D is unclear. The V gene lost 0 bases and the J gene lost 8 bases, with 16 bases spanning the gap. Germline lookup yields CDR1 MGHRA and CDR2 YSYEKL. The CDR3 extends over 15 amino acids. CDR3 protein: CASSQEVSERGGYTF. CDR3 bases: TGCGCCAGCAGCCAAGAAGTAAGCGAACGAGGGGGCTACACCTTC.

V and J are TRBV5-4 and TRBJ2-7, with 9 bases fitting TRBD2. CDR3 size: 15 residues. Germline CDR1 and CDR2: SGHNT and YYREEE (reference sequence). With 1 base clipped from V and 7 bases from J, the junction kept 9 bases outside the gene matches. CDR3: CASSLIAGGPWEQYF. Written as DNA, the CDR3 is TGTGCCAGCAGCTTGATTGCGGGGGGGCCGTGGGAGCAGTACTTC.

The rearrangement links TRBV11-2 to TRBJ2-2, with 9 bases matching TRBD1. Germline V gene sequence: CDR1 SGHAT, CDR2 FQNNGV. The junction had 10 bases not matched to a gene; V was cut back by 0 bases and J by 5 bases. The CDR3 sequence is 18 residues long. The CDR3 DNA is TGTGCCAGCAGCTTAGATGGGCGGGACAGGGCTGTGACCGGGGAGCTGTTTTTT. Amino acids: CASSLDGRDRAVTGELFF.